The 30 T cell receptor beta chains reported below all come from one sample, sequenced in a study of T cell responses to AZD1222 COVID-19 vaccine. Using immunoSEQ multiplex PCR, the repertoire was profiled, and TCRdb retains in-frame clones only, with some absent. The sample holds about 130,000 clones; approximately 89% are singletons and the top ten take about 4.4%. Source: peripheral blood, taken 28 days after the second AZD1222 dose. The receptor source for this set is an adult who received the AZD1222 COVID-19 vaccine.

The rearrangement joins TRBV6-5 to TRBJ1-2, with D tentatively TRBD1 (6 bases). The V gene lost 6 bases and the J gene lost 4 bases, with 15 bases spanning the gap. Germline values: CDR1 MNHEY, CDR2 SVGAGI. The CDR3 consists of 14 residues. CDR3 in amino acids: CASRLGGQSYGYTF. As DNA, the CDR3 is TGTGCCAGCAGATTGGGGGGGCAGAGCTATGGCTACACCTTC.

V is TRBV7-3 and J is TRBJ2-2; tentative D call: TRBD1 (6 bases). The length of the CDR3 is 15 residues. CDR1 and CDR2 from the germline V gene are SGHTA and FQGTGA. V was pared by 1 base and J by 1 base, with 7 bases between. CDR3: CASSLKQGNTGELFF. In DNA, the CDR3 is TGTGCCAGCAGCTTAAAACAGGGGAACACCGGGGAGCTGTTTTTT.

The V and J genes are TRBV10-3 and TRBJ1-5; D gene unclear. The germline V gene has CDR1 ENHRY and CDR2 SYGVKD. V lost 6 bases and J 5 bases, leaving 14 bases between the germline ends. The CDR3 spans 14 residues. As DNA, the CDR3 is TGTGCCATCAGGACATCCACCTCAGATCAGCCCCAGCATTTT. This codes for CAIRTSTSDQPQHF.

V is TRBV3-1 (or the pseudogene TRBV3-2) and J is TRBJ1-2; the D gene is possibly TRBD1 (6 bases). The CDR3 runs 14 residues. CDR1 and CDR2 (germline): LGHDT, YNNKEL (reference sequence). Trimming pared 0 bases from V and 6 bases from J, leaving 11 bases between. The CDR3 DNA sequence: TGTGCCAGCAGCCAAGAAACAGGGACGCATGGCTACACCTTC. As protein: CASSQETGTHGYTF.

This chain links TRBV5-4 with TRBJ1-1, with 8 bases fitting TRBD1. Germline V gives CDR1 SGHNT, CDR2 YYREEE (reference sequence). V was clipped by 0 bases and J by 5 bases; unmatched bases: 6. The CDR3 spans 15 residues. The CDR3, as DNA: TGTGCCAGCAGCTTGGCCGGACAGGGTGGGACTGAAGCTTTCTTT. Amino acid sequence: CASSLAGQGGTEAFF.

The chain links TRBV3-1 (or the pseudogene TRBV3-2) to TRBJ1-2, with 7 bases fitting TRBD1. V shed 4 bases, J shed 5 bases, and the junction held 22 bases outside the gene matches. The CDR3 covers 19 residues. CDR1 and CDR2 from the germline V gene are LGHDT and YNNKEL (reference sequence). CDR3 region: CASSLTRGQDLNRHYGYTF. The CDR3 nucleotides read TGTGCCAGCAGCCTGACACGCGGACAGGACCTAAATCGTCATTATGGCTACACCTTC.

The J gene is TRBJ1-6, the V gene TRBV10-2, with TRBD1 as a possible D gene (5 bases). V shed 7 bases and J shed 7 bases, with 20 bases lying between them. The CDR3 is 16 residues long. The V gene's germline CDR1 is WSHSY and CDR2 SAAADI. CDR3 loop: CASTALGQWGNSPLHF. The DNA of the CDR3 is TGCGCCAGCACTGCCCTAGGACAATGGGGAAATTCACCCCTCCACTTT.

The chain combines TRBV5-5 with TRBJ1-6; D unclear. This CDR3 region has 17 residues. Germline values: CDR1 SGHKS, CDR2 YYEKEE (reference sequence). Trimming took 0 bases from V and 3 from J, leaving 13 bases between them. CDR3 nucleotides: TGTGCCAGCAGCTTGGATGGGTCGGGTGGCTATAATTCACCCCTCCACTTT. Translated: CASSLDGSGGYNSPLHF.

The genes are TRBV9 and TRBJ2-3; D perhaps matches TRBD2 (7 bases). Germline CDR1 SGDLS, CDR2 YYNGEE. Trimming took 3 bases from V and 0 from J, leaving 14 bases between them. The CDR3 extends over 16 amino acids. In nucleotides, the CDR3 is TGTGCCAGCAGCGCTCCGGGGGGCCGAAGCACAGATACGCAGTATTTT. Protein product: CASSAPGGRSTDTQYF.

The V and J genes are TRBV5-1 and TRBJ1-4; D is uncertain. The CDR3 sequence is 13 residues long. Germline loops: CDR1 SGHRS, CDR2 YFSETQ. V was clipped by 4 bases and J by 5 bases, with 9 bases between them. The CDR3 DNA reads TGCGCCAGCAGCGGTGGGAGCAATGAAAAACTGTTTTTT. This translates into CASSGGSNEKLFF.

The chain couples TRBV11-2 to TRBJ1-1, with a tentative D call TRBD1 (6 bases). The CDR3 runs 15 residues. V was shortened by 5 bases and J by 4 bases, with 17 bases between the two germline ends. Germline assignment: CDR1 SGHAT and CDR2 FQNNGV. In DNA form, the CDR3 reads TGTGCCAGCAGCGTCCCCGGGGGGCCGGGCACTGAAGCTTTCTTT. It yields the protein CASSVPGGPGTEAFF.

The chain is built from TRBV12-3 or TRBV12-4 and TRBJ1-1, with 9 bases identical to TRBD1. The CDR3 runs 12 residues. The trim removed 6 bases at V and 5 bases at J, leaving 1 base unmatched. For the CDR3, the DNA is TGTGCCAGCAGACAGGGGGCGACTGAAGCTTTCTTT. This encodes CASRQGATEAFF.

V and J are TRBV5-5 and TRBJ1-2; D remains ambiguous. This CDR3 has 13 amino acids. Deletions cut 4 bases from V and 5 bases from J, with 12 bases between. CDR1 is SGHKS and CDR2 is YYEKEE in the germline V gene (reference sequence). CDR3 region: CASSLTPGYGYTF. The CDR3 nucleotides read TGTGCCAGCAGCCTAACCCCCGGATATGGCTACACCTTC.

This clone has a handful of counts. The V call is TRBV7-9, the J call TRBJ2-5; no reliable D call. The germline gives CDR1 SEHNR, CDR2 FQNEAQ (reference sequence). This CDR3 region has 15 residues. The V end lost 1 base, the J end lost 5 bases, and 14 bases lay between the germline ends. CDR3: CASSLETKKGETQYF. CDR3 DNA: TGTGCCAGCAGCTTAGAGACCAAGAAGGGCGAGACCCAGTACTTC.

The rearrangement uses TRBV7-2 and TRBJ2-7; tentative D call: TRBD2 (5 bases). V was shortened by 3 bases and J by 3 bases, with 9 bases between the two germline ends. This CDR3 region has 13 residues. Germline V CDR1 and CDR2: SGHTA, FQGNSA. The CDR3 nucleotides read TGTGCCAGCAGCTTTGCAACTAGCTACGAGCAGTACTTC. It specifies CASSFATSYEQYF.

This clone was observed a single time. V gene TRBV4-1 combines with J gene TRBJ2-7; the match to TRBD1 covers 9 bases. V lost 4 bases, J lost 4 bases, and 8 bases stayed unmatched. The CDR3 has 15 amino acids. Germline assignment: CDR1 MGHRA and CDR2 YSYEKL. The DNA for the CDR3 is TGCGCCAGCAGCCCCCTCGGACAGGGGAGATACGAGCAGTACTTC. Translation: CASSPLGQGRYEQYF.

The CDR3 region has the DNA TGTGCCAGCAGCGAGGGCATCGGTGCCGGGGGCTACACCTTC. Protein sequence: CASSEGIGAGGYTF. The chain uses TRBV9 and TRBJ1-2; D unclear. The germline V gene encodes CDR1 SGDLS and CDR2 YYNGEE. The V end was cut by 3 bases, the J end by 8 bases, with 17 bases between. The CDR3 covers 14 residues.

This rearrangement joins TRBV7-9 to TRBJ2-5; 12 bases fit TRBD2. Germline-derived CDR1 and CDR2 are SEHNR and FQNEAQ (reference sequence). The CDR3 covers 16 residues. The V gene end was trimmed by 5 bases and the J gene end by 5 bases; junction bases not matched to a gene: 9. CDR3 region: CASSPITSGGPETQYF. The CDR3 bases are TGTGCCAGCAGCCCAATTACTAGCGGGGGGCCGGAGACCCAGTACTTC.

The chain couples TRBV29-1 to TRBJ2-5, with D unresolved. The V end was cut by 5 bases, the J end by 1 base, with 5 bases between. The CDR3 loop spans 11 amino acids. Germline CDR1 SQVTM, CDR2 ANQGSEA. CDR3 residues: CSVKVQETQYF. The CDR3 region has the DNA TGCAGCGTTAAAGTCCAAGAGACCCAGTACTTC.

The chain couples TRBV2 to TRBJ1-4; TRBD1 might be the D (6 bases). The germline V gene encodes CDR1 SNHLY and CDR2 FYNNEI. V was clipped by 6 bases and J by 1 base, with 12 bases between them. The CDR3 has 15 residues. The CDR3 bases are TGTGCCAGCAGGCAAACAGGGTTAACTAATGAAAAACTGTTTTTT. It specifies CASRQTGLTNEKLFF.

The CDR3 sequence: CASSPMGGHNEQFF. The CDR3 DNA reads as TGTGCCAGCAGTCCGATGGGGGGCCACAATGAGCAGTTCTTC. The chain employs TRBV3-1 (or the pseudogene TRBV3-2) and TRBJ2-1; D possibly uses TRBD1 or TRBD2 (6 bases each). The CDR3 covers 14 residues. CDR1 and CDR2 (germline): LGHDT, YNNKEL (reference sequence). Trimming removed 6 bases at V and 5 bases at J, with 14 bases between.

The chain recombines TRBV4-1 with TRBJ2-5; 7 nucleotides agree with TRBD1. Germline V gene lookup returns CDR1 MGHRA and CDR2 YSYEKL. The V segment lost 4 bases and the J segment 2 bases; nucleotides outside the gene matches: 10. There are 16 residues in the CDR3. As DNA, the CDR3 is TGCGCCAGCAGCCCCGGGACAGCGAGGGGGCAAGAGACCCAGTACTTC. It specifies CASSPGTARGQETQYF.

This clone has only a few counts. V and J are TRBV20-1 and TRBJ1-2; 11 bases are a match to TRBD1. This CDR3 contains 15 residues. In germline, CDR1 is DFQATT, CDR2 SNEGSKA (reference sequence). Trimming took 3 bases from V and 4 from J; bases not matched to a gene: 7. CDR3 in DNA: TGCAGTGCTAGTCCCGGGACAGGGGGAGGCTATGGCTACACCTTC. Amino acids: CSASPGTGGGYGYTF.

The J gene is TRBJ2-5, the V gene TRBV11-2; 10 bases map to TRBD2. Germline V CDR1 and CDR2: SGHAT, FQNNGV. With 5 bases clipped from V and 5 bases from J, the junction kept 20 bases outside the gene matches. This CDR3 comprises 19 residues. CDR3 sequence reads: CASSDRRLAGPRRQETQYF. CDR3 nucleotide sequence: TGTGCCAGCAGCGATCGGAGACTAGCGGGTCCTAGACGACAGGAGACCCAGTACTTC.

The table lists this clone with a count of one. Here the CDR3 DNA reads TGCAGTGCTAGTCCCGCTAGCGGGGGGGGCACCGGGGAGCTGTTTTTT. Translation gives CSASPASGGGTGELFF. The V call is TRBV20-1, the J call TRBJ2-2, with 12 bases identical to TRBD2. V dropped 3 bases and J dropped 4; count of bases not matched to a gene: 6. The CDR3 is made up of 16 amino acids. Germline-derived CDR1 and CDR2 are DFQATT and SNEGSKA (reference sequence).

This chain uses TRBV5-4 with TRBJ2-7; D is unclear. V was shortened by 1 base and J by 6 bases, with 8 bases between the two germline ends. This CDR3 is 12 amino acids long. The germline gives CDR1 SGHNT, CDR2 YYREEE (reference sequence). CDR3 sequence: CASSLIVGEQYF. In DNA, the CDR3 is TGTGCCAGCAGCTTGATAGTGGGCGAGCAGTACTTC.

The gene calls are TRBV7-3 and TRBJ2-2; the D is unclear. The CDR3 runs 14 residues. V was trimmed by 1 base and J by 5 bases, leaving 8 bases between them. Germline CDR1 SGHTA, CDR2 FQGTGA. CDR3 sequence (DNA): TGTGCCAGCAGCTTAAATCCCTGGACCGGGGAGCTGTTTTTT. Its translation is CASSLNPWTGELFF.

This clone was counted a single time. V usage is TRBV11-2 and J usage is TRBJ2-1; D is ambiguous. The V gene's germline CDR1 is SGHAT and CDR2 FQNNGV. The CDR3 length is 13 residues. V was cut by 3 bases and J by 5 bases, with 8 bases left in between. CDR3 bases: TGTGCCAGCAGCTTCGATAGGGACAATGAGCAGTTCTTC. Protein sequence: CASSFDRDNEQFF.

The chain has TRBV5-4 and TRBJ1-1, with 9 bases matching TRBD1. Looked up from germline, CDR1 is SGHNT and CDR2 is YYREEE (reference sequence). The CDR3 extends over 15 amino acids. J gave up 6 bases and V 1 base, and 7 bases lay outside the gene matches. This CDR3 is CASSLWDRDVPEAFF. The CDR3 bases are TGTGCCAGCAGCTTGTGGGACAGGGACGTCCCTGAAGCTTTCTTT. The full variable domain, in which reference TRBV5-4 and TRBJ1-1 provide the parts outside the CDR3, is ETGVTQSPTHLIKTRGQQVTLRCSSQSGHNTVSWYQQALGQGPQFIFQYYREEENGRGNFPPRFSGLQFPNYSSELNVNALELDDSALYLCASSLWDRDVPEAFFGQGTRLTVV.

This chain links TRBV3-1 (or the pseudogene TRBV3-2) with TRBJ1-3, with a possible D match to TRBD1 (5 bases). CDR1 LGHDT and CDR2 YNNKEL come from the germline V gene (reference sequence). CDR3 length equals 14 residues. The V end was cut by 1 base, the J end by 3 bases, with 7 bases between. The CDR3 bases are TGTGCCAGCAGCCAAGCAGGGTTTGGAAACACCATATATTTT. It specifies CASSQAGFGNTIYF.